Listed below are T cell receptor beta chains from one sample, sequenced in a study of early T cells in non-severe SARS-CoV-2 infection. A single record per CDR3 protein comes from TCRdb applying MiXCR to the 5' RACE reads. The table records some 83,000 distinct CDR3 sequences, around 9.3% of them present only once. This sample comprised whole blood, obtained at baseline. These receptor sequences come from an adult who was a healthcare worker with PCR-confirmed SARS-CoV-2 infection or an uninfected control (not recorded which). The CDR3 runs from the conserved cysteine through the conserved F or W. Fields, in order: clone size, J gene, V gene, D gene, CDR3 DNA, CDR3 protein. The D gene is left open where the match is weak. Some rows mark clone size as missing; the rest say once, few, many or name a class of expanded clone.

size: few
J: TRBJ2-2
V: TRBV7-9
D: NA
DNA: TGTGCCAGCAGCTTAGAACAGGGGGAGCTGTTTTTT
CDR3: CASSLEQGELFF

size: few
J: TRBJ1-3
V: TRBV28
D: NA
DNA: TGTGCCAGCAGTTTTCCGGGGAGCTCTGGAAACACCATATATTTT
CDR3: CASSFPGSSGNTIYF

size: few
J: TRBJ1-4
V: TRBV2
D: TRBD1
DNA: TGTGCCAGCAGTCCCCGGGACAGGAGTGAAAAACTGTTTTTT
CDR3: CASSPRDRSEKLFF

size: few
J: TRBJ1-2
V: TRBV3-1
D: NA
DNA: TGTGCCAGCAGCCAAGAACTTCAGTGGGCAGGCCATGGCTACACCTTC
CDR3: CASSQELQWAGHGYTF

size: NA
J: TRBJ2-2
V: TRBV28
D: TRBD1
DNA: TGTGCCAGCACTCAAGGGACAGGGAACACCGGGGAGCTGTTTTTT
CDR3: CASTQGTGNTGELFF

size: many
J: TRBJ2-1
V: TRBV19
D: TRBD1
DNA: TGTGCCAGTAGCGGGATGACAGGGGGTGAGCAGTTCTTC
CDR3: CASSGMTGGEQFF

size: few
J: TRBJ2-3
V: TRBV5-1
D: NA
DNA: TGCGCCAGCAGCTTGGGACTGGCAACGGCCACAGATACGCAGTATTTT
CDR3: CASSLGLATATDTQYF

size: NA
J: TRBJ2-1
V: TRBV18
D: TRBD2
DNA: TGTGCCAGCTCACCACCGGGCGGGAGGGCTACTGAGCAGTTCTTC
CDR3: CASSPPGGRATEQFF

size: NA
J: TRBJ2-4
V: TRBV28
D: TRBD1
DNA: TGTGCCAGCAGTTTATCGGGCCAGGGGGTTGGAAACATTCAGTACTTC
CDR3: CASSLSGQGVGNIQYF

size: many
J: TRBJ1-1
V: TRBV30
D: NA
DNA: TGTGCCTGGAGTGTACAGACGAACACTGAAGCTTTCTTT
CDR3: CAWSVQTNTEAFF

size: many
J: TRBJ2-7
V: TRBV27
D: TRBD1
DNA: TGTGCCAGCAGTTTATCGAGAGGGACAGGGTCCGAGCAGTACTTC
CDR3: CASSLSRGTGSEQYF

size: few
J: TRBJ2-1
V: TRBV30
D: NA
DNA: TGTGCCTGGAGTTCAGCGGAACTCCTCTTATATGAGCAGTTCTTC
CDR3: CAWSSAELLLYEQFF

size: NA
J: TRBJ1-3
V: TRBV7-2
D: NA
DNA: TGTGCCAGCAGCTTAGACCCTCATCAGCGTGCGAACACCATATATTTT
CDR3: CASSLDPHQRANTIYF

size: NA
J: TRBJ1-4
V: TRBV30
D: NA
DNA: TGTGCCTGGAAATTTCATGCCGTCAGTGAAAAACTGTTTTTT
CDR3: CAWKFHAVSEKLFF

size: many
J: TRBJ2-3
V: TRBV5-4
D: TRBD2
DNA: TGTGCCAGCAGCTTGGGGACTAGACGCACAGATACGCAGTATTTT
CDR3: CASSLGTRRTDTQYF

size: many
J: TRBJ1-1
V: TRBV6-5
D: TRBD1
DNA: TGTGCCAGCAGCCGACAGGGTCTAAACACTGAAGCTTTCTTT
CDR3: CASSRQGLNTEAFF

size: NA
J: TRBJ2-5
V: TRBV9
D: NA
DNA: TGTGCCAGCAGCGTGGACTATGAAGAGACCCAGTACTTC
CDR3: CASSVDYEETQYF

size: many
J: TRBJ1-2
V: TRBV12-3/TRBV12-4
D: NA
DNA: TGTGCCAGCCTAGTAACAGGGAGCAGGGGTGGCTACACCTTC
CDR3: CASLVTGSRGGYTF

size: many
J: TRBJ2-3
V: TRBV30
D: NA
DNA: TGTGCCTGGAGTGTGGCGCGGGACACAGATACGCAGTATTTT
CDR3: CAWSVARDTDTQYF

size: NA
J: TRBJ2-3
V: TRBV5-1
D: TRBD2
DNA: TGCGCCAGCAGCTTGAAACTAGCGGGAGGCACAGATACGCAGTATTTT
CDR3: CASSLKLAGGTDTQYF

size: many
J: TRBJ2-7
V: TRBV30
D: TRBD1
DNA: TGTGCCTGGAGGACCGGGACAGGGCCCTTAAACGAGCAGTACTTC
CDR3: CAWRTGTGPLNEQYF

size: few
J: TRBJ2-7
V: TRBV28
D: NA
DNA: TGTGCCAGCAGCCCCCTTCTCGAGCAGTACTTC
CDR3: CASSPLLEQYF

size: few
J: TRBJ2-7
V: TRBV19
D: TRBD2
DNA: TGTGCCAGTACCCCGGGACTAGCAAGCTCCTACGAGCAGTACTTC
CDR3: CASTPGLASSYEQYF

size: many
J: TRBJ2-1
V: TRBV20-1
D: TRBD2
DNA: TGCAGTGCCCCGGGACTAGCGGGAGGTAATGAGCAGTTCTTC
CDR3: CSAPGLAGGNEQFF

size: many
J: TRBJ1-1
V: TRBV7-8
D: TRBD1
DNA: TGTGCCAGCAGCAAATCACAGGGGTCGGGGACTTTCTTT
CDR3: CASSKSQGSGTFF

size: few
J: TRBJ2-7
V: TRBV6-2/TRBV6-3
D: TRBD1
DNA: TGTGCCAGCAGCAATACGCCGGGACAGGGTTTGGACGAGCAGTACTTC
CDR3: CASSNTPGQGLDEQYF

size: few
J: TRBJ2-5
V: TRBV5-1
D: NA
DNA: TGCGCCAGCAGCGCCCGGGACACCCAAGAGACCCAGTACTTC
CDR3: CASSARDTQETQYF

size: few
J: TRBJ2-1
V: TRBV24-1
D: TRBD2
DNA: TGTGCCACCAGCCGCCCCGGGACTAGCGGGGGGAATGAGCAGTTCTTC
CDR3: CATSRPGTSGGNEQFF

size: few
J: TRBJ2-7
V: TRBV2
D: TRBD1
DNA: TGTGCCAGCAGCGAGGTGGGGACAGGGGGTTACGAGCAGTACTTC
CDR3: CASSEVGTGGYEQYF

size: few
J: TRBJ2-3
V: TRBV6-1
D: NA
DNA: TGTGCCAGCAGTTGGAGTAGCACAGATACGCAGTATTTT
CDR3: CASSWSSTDTQYF

size: many
J: TRBJ2-3
V: TRBV12-3/TRBV12-4
D: NA
DNA: TGTGCCAGCAGTTTCCACCTGGATGATACGCAGTATTTT
CDR3: CASSFHLDDTQYF

size: NA
J: TRBJ1-5
V: TRBV11-2
D: TRBD1
DNA: TGTGCCAGCAGCTTAGGGACAGGGGAACAGCCCCAGCATTTT
CDR3: CASSLGTGEQPQHF

size: few
J: TRBJ2-1
V: TRBV5-4
D: NA
DNA: TGTGCCAGCAGCCCGCGGGGCGGTGAGCAGTTCTTC
CDR3: CASSPRGGEQFF

size: few
J: TRBJ2-7
V: TRBV20-1
D: NA
DNA: TGCAGTGCTATATTGGCCAGTCAGCGACCTCCCTACGAGCAGTACTTC
CDR3: CSAILASQRPPYEQYF

size: many
J: TRBJ2-1
V: TRBV11-2
D: TRBD1
DNA: TGTGCCAGCAGGAACAGCCCGGGACAGACCCCTACCAATGAGCAGTTCTTC
CDR3: CASRNSPGQTPTNEQFF

size: few
J: TRBJ2-7
V: TRBV5-1
D: TRBD1
DNA: TGCGCCAGCAGCCGGGAGGGACAGGGGTACGAGCAGTACTTC
CDR3: CASSREGQGYEQYF

size: many
J: TRBJ2-1
V: TRBV28
D: TRBD2
DNA: TGTGCCAGCAGACCAGCCGACCGGAGCGGGAGTGAGCAGTTCTTC
CDR3: CASRPADRSGSEQFF

size: few
J: TRBJ2-7
V: TRBV11-1
D: TRBD1
DNA: TGTGCCAGCAGCTACGGGACAGTCTCCTACGAGCAGTACTTC
CDR3: CASSYGTVSYEQYF

size: NA
J: TRBJ2-2
V: TRBV7-9
D: NA
DNA: TGTGCCAGCAGCTTTCGACAACCCCAGAACACCGGGGAGCTGTTTTTT
CDR3: CASSFRQPQNTGELFF

size: few
J: TRBJ2-3
V: TRBV7-6
D: TRBD2
DNA: TGTGCCAGCAGCTTAAGCGGGAGGGCCGTACAGTATTTT
CDR3: CASSLSGRAVQYF

size: few
J: TRBJ2-2
V: TRBV12-3/TRBV12-4
D: NA
DNA: TGTGCCAGCGAACGCCTGTACACCGGGGAGCTGTTTTTT
CDR3: CASERLYTGELFF

size: few
J: TRBJ1-6
V: TRBV10-3
D: NA
DNA: TGTGCCATTCGTGGGCAGGCGCTTTATTCCCTCCACTTT
CDR3: CAIRGQALYSLHF

size: NA
J: TRBJ2-1
V: TRBV12-3/TRBV12-4
D: TRBD2
DNA: TGTGCCAGCAGTCAAGTCGCGACTAGCATTGTCAATGAGCAGTTCTTC
CDR3: CASSQVATSIVNEQFF

size: many
J: TRBJ1-1
V: TRBV7-6
D: TRBD1
DNA: TGTGCCAGCAGCATAAACACAGGGGTGGACACTGAAGCTTTCTTT
CDR3: CASSINTGVDTEAFF

size: many
J: TRBJ1-2
V: TRBV12-3/TRBV12-4
D: TRBD1
DNA: TGTGCCAGCAGTTTCAGGACAGGGGCAAGGAACGGCTACACCTTC
CDR3: CASSFRTGARNGYTF

size: few
J: TRBJ1-2
V: TRBV12-3/TRBV12-4
D: TRBD1
DNA: TGTGCCAGCAGCCCGACAGGGGACTATGGCTACACCTTC
CDR3: CASSPTGDYGYTF

size: NA
J: TRBJ2-2
V: TRBV19
D: TRBD2
DNA: TGTGCCAGTAGTATATTTGCGGGAGGTTCCACCGGGGAGCTGTTTTTT
CDR3: CASSIFAGGSTGELFF

size: NA
J: TRBJ1-2
V: TRBV5-4
D: NA
DNA: TGTGCCAGCAGCTTGGTAGCGGCTGGGGGCTACACCTTC
CDR3: CASSLVAAGGYTF

size: NA
J: TRBJ2-5
V: TRBV12-3/TRBV12-4
D: NA
DNA: TGTGCCAGCAGTTTGTGGGCGTACGAGACCCAGTACTTC
CDR3: CASSLWAYETQYF

size: few
J: TRBJ2-7
V: TRBV28
D: NA
DNA: TGTGCCAGCAGTTTGTCTGGGAATACCTACGAGCAGTACTTC
CDR3: CASSLSGNTYEQYF

size: once
J: TRBJ1-2
V: TRBV18
D: NA
DNA: TGTGCCAGCTCACAAATACAGGGCGAATCTAACTATGGCTACACCTTC
CDR3: CASSQIQGESNYGYTF

size: NA
J: TRBJ1-3
V: TRBV20-1
D: TRBD1
DNA: TGCAGTGCTAGAGACCCCAGGGGGGCTGGAAACACCATATATTTT
CDR3: CSARDPRGAGNTIYF

size: few
J: TRBJ2-3
V: TRBV3-1
D: TRBD2
DNA: TGTGCCAGCAGCCAACTAGCGGGAGACGACACAGATACGCAGTATTTT
CDR3: CASSQLAGDDTDTQYF

size: few
J: TRBJ2-3
V: TRBV6-4
D: NA
DNA: TGTGCCAGCAGTGAGAATAGGGGAAACACAGATACGCAGTATTTT
CDR3: CASSENRGNTDTQYF

size: NA
J: TRBJ2-4
V: TRBV28
D: NA
DNA: TGTGCCAGCAGTGGGGACCGCCCCAACATTCAGTACTTC
CDR3: CASSGDRPNIQYF